This is a list of T cell receptor beta chains from one sample in a study of vaccination and CD4 T cells after COVID-19. TCRdb recomputed calls from the PCR reads with MiXCR, one row per CDR3 protein. The table shows approximately 18,000 distinct CDR3 sequences, with 45% to 70% occurring only once. For these receptors, no antigen is known. The sample consisted of CD4+ T cells from blood, cultured in vitro. The receptors were gathered from a human donor who had recovered from COVID-19. Both conserved end residues are part of each CDR3. A D gene is named only where the DNA matches it firmly. Size is omitted from some rows. Given values are once, few, many or a class for expanded clones.

V gene	J gene	clone size	D gene	CDR3 DNA	CDR3 protein
TRBV6-1	TRBJ2-5	.	.	TGTGCCAGCAGTGAAAGGGCAGAGACCCAGTACTTC	CASSERAETQYF
TRBV20-1	TRBJ2-5	.	TRBD1	TGCAGTGCTCCCCCCGGGACAGGGGTAGGGGAGACCCAGTACTTC	CSAPPGTGVGETQYF
TRBV7-3	TRBJ1-2	.	.	TGTGCCAGCAGCTTAATCTCACTGGGGTCAGACTACACCTTC	CASSLISLGSDYTF
TRBV27	TRBJ1-1	.	.	TGTGCCAGCAGACAGTCGGCGGGCGACGCCCCTTACCGTGAAGCTTTCTTT	CASRQSAGDAPYREAFF
TRBV2	TRBJ2-1	few	TRBD2	TGTGCCAGCAGGGAGACTAGCGCAAGCTCCTACAATGAGCAGTTCTTC	CASRETSASSYNEQFF
TRBV15	TRBJ1-2	few	TRBD1	TGTGCCACCAGCAGATCAGGGGGTCCCTATGGCTACACCTTC	CATSRSGGPYGYTF
TRBV2	TRBJ1-4	.	TRBD1	TGTGCCAGCTCCCTCGGGACAGGGCGTGAAAAACTGTTTTTT	CASSLGTGREKLFF
TRBV2	TRBJ2-2	few	TRBD2	TGTGCCAGCAGTGAAGTAGCGGGAGGGCCGTTCACCGGGGAGCTGTTTTTT	CASSEVAGGPFTGELFF
TRBV4-1	TRBJ1-6	.	.	TGCGCCAGCAGCCAACTGGGGGCAGGCTATTCACCCCTCCACTTT	CASSQLGAGYSPLHF
TRBV11-2	TRBJ2-7	few	.	TGTGCCAGCAGCTTCGAGGAAAGCTCCTACGAGCAGTACTTC	CASSFEESSYEQYF
TRBV6-2/TRBV6-3	TRBJ2-7	.	.	TGTGCCAGCAGTTATGGGGTCGTGGGGCTGTATGCCTACGAGCAGTACTTC	CASSYGVVGLYAYEQYF
TRBV5-1	TRBJ2-7	.	.	TGCGCCAGCAGCCCGGTGACCCCTAACGAGCAGTACTTC	CASSPVTPNEQYF
TRBV27	TRBJ1-5	few	.	TGTGCCAGCAGTTTAAAGGGAAGCAATCAGCCCCAGCATTTT	CASSLKGSNQPQHF
TRBV19	TRBJ2-7	.	.	TGTGCCAGTAGTATAGTATGGCAGGAGAACTCCTACGAGCAGTACTTC	CASSIVWQENSYEQYF
TRBV6-2/TRBV6-3	TRBJ1-5	.	.	TGTGCCAGCAGTTACGAGGGACTCTTCAATCAGCCCCAGCATTTT	CASSYEGLFNQPQHF
TRBV12-3/TRBV12-4	TRBJ1-2	.	TRBD1	TGTGCCAGCAGTCGGACAGGGAACAACTATGGCTACACCTTC	CASSRTGNNYGYTF
TRBV7-2	TRBJ2-2	.	.	TGTGCCAGCAGCCCCAGGGAGCGGAACACCGGGGAGCTGTTTTTT	CASSPRERNTGELFF
TRBV28	TRBJ1-2	few	TRBD1	TGTGCCAGCAGTTCAGCAGGGGGCGCCTATGGCTACACCTTC	CASSSAGGAYGYTF
TRBV24-1	TRBJ1-5	few	TRBD1	TGTGCCACTGGGCAACAGGGGTCCCAGCCCCAGCATTTT	CATGQQGSQPQHF
TRBV20-1	TRBJ1-1	.	TRBD1	TGCAGTGCTCGTAGACCGGGACAGGGGTGGGACACTGAAGCTTTCTTT	CSARRPGQGWDTEAFF
TRBV6-2/TRBV6-3	TRBJ2-5	.	.	TGTGCCAGCGGTTGGTCGGGTCCGGAGACCCAGTACTTC	CASGWSGPETQYF
TRBV9	TRBJ2-5	.	.	TGTGCCAGCAGCGCCACGAGCCACGAGACCCAGTACTTC	CASSATSHETQYF
TRBV19	TRBJ2-5	.	TRBD2	TGTGCCAGTAGTATCTGGGGTAGCGGGGAGACCCAGTACTTC	CASSIWGSGETQYF
TRBV28	TRBJ2-2	.	TRBD2	TGTGCCAGCAGTTTTGCTAGCGGGAGGACCCACGGGGAGCTGTTTTTT	CASSFASGRTHGELFF
TRBV14	TRBJ1-1	.	.	TGTGCCAGCAGCCAATACCAAGGGTCACTTTCCGCTTTCTTT	CASSQYQGSLSAFF
TRBV27	TRBJ1-2	few	TRBD1	TGTGCCAGCAGCGCACGACAGGGGGGGATCTATGGCTACACCTTC	CASSARQGGIYGYTF
TRBV10-2	TRBJ1-2	.	TRBD1	TGCGCCAGCAGCAGGGGGCAGAGGGGCTACACCTTC	CASSRGQRGYTF
TRBV7-2	TRBJ2-7	.	TRBD2	TGTGCCAGCAGCTTAGTTGGTAGCGGGAGGACCTACGAGCAGTACTTC	CASSLVGSGRTYEQYF
TRBV27	TRBJ2-5	.	TRBD2	TGTGCCAGCAGTTCCCTAGCGGGAGGCCAACAAGAGACCCAGTACTTC	CASSSLAGGQQETQYF
TRBV6-1	TRBJ2-7	.	.	TGTGCCAGCGAGGAGGGGCTAAACTACGAGCAGTACTTC	CASEEGLNYEQYF
TRBV6-1	TRBJ2-3	.	.	TGTGCCAGCAGTATAACAGCTGACACAGATACGCAGTATTTT	CASSITADTDTQYF
TRBV7-2	TRBJ2-7	.	.	TGTGTCAGCAGCTTAGGGGGGCACTCCTACGAGCAGTACTTC	CVSSLGGHSYEQYF
TRBV7-2	TRBJ1-6	few	.	TGTGCCAGCAGCTTAGAGGCTGCGGGGAGTAATTCACCCCTCCACTTT	CASSLEAAGSNSPLHF
TRBV5-1	TRBJ2-2	.	.	TGCGCCAGCAGCTCCCGCGGGACCGGGGAGCTGTTTTTT	CASSSRGTGELFF
TRBV11-2	TRBJ2-1	.	TRBD1	TGTGCCAGCAGCTTAGGTGGTGCAGGGGGCTCCTACAATGAGCAGTTCTTC	CASSLGGAGGSYNEQFF
TRBV6-1	TRBJ1-1	.	TRBD1	TGTGCCAGCGGGGAGCTCCGGACAGGGGGAACTGAAGCTTTCTTT	CASGELRTGGTEAFF
TRBV7-9	TRBJ2-5	.	.	TGTGCCAGCAGCCCCCCGGGGCAAGAGACCCAGTACTTC	CASSPPGQETQYF
TRBV7-2	TRBJ2-7	.	.	TGTGCCAGCAGCTTCACCGCGAAGGACGTGCAGTACTTC	CASSFTAKDVQYF
TRBV19	TRBJ2-7	.	TRBD1	TGTGCCAGTAGCACGGGACAGGGGGCTTACGAGCAGTACTTC	CASSTGQGAYEQYF